This passage covers 20 T cell receptor beta chains from one sample sequenced in a study of blood T cell repertoires in COVID-19. The repertoire was sequenced with immunoSEQ multiplex PCR; TCRdb's copy has only in-frame clones and lacks some. The data contain 350,000 to 450,000 clones, less than 90% of them singletons. What was sequenced was peripheral blood. The receptors stem from a woman in her sixties or seventies with COVID-19, enrolled during active disease.

The genes are TRBV2 and TRBJ2-3, with 11 positions matching TRBD1. V gave up 5 bases and J gave up 8 bases; unmatched junction bases: 6. The CDR3 runs 14 residues. Germline V gives CDR1 SNHLY, CDR2 FYNNEI. The CDR3 DNA sequence: TGTGCCAGCAGTCGAGGACAGGGGGCGGGTACGCAGTATTTT. Translation: CASSRGQGAGTQYF.

V gene TRBV2 combines with J gene TRBJ2-3; D unresolved. The CDR3 length is 11 residues. Trimming cost V 3 bases and J 10 bases, with 8 bases left between them. Germline CDR1 is SNHLY and CDR2 is FYNNEI. The CDR3 DNA reads TGTGCCAGCAGTGAGATGGAGTCGCAGTATTTT. Amino acids: CASSEMESQYF.

This chain joins TRBV7-2 and TRBJ2-5, with 12 bases matching TRBD2. J gave up 3 bases and V 5 bases, and 4 bases lay outside the gene matches. Germline loops: CDR1 SGHTA, CDR2 FQGNSA. The CDR3 spans 15 residues. The CDR3 nucleotides are TGTGCCAGCAGCCCAAGACTAGCGGGGGAAGAGACCCAGTACTTC. This sequence encodes CASSPRLAGEETQYF.

The chain employs TRBV4-1 and TRBJ2-7, with 7 bases identical to TRBD2. CDR1 is MGHRA, CDR2 YSYEKL, per germline. J lost 4 bases, V lost 2 bases, and 2 bases had no gene match. The CDR3 extends over 13 amino acids. CDR3 in DNA: TGCGCCAGCAGCCAAAGGGAGGGGTACGAGCAGTACTTC. This gives the protein CASSQREGYEQYF.

This chain links TRBV9 with TRBJ2-3; 7 bases line up with TRBD1. Germline CDR1 SGDLS, CDR2 YYNGEE. The CDR3 has 15 amino acids. V shed 1 base and J 4 bases; nucleotides not matched to a gene: 6. The CDR3: CASSVLRGLADTQYF. The CDR3 bases are TGTGCCAGCAGCGTATTAAGGGGGCTTGCAGATACGCAGTATTTT. The complete variable domain, with remaining parts taken from reference TRBV9 and TRBJ2-3, reads DSGVTQTPKHLITATGQRVTLRCSPRSGDLSVYWYQQSLDQGLQFLIQYYNGEERAKGNILERFSAQQFPDLHSELNLSSLELGDSALYFCASSVLRGLADTQYFGPGTRLTVL.

This chain uses TRBV7-9 with TRBJ2-3; 8 bases map to TRBD1. Trimming at V came to 4 bases and at J to 4 bases, leaving 7 bases not matched to a gene. CDR1 is SEHNR and CDR2 is FQNEAQ in the germline V gene (reference sequence). This CDR3 contains 15 residues. As DNA, the CDR3 is TGTGCCAGCAGCTCAACAGGGGGAAGGTCAGATACGCAGTATTTT. Translating it yields CASSSTGGRSDTQYF. Complete variable domain (other parts from reference TRBV7-9 and TRBJ2-3): DTGVSQNPRHKITKRGQNVTFRCDPISEHNRLYWYRQTLGQGPEFLTYFQNEAQLEKSRLLSDRFSAERPKGSFSTLEIQRTEQGDSAMYLCASSSTGGRSDTQYFGPGTRLTVL.

The V gene is TRBV4-2, the J gene TRBJ1-1; the match to TRBD1 covers 7 bases. This CDR3 has 15 residues. The trim removed 5 bases at V and 0 bases at J, leaving 6 bases unmatched. CDR1 LGHNA and CDR2 YNFKEQ come from the germline V gene. The CDR3 DNA is TGTGCCAGCAGCGTAAGAGGGACAGTGAACACTGAAGCTTTCTTT. Encoded protein: CASSVRGTVNTEAFF.

This chain joins TRBV11-2 and TRBJ1-5; the D is unclear. Trimming removed 5 bases at V and 7 bases at J, with 18 bases between. CDR1 and CDR2 (germline): SGHAT, FQNNGV. CDR3 length: 15 residues. The CDR3 sequence: CASSQLSGKGQPQHF. The DNA of the CDR3 is TGTGCCAGCAGCCAGCTGTCGGGGAAAGGACAGCCCCAGCATTTT.

The rearrangement uses TRBV27 and TRBJ1-2, with D maybe TRBD1 (5 bases). Germline V gives CDR1 MNHEY, CDR2 SMNVEV (reference sequence). V was cut by 6 bases and J by 8 bases, with 28 bases left in between. The CDR3 length is 17 residues. Here the CDR3 reads CASSPRPPTWQGGGYTF. The CDR3 DNA sequence: TGTGCCAGCAGCCCTCGACCCCCTACTTGGCAGGGTGGGGGCTACACCTTC.

The chain uses TRBV10-3 and TRBJ2-5, with 13 positions matching TRBD2. The CDR3 runs 15 residues. CDR1 and CDR2 (germline): ENHRY, SYGVKD. V gave up 3 bases and J gave up 2 bases; unmatched junction bases: 0. The CDR3 DNA reads TGTGCCATCAGTGAACTAGCGGGGGGGCAAGAGACCCAGTACTTC. It specifies CAISELAGGQETQYF.

The rearrangement uses TRBV4-2 and TRBJ1-1; D remains ambiguous. The V and J ends lost 1 base and 8 bases respectively, with 14 bases between them. The CDR3 covers 14 residues. CDR1 is LGHNA, CDR2 YNFKEQ, per germline. CDR3 DNA sequence: TGTGCCAGCAGCCAAGTAGGCCACAGAGAAGAAGCTTTCTTT. Amino acids: CASSQVGHREEAFF.

The rearrangement joins TRBV6-2 or TRBV6-3 to TRBJ2-2; perhaps TRBD1 as D (7 bases). This CDR3 is built from 14 residues. Looked up from germline, CDR1 is MNHEY and CDR2 is SVGEGT. The V end lost 5 bases, the J end lost 6 bases, and 13 bases lay between the germline ends. This chain's CDR3 is CASSPRGEPGELFF. The CDR3 nucleotides read TGTGCCAGCAGTCCCAGGGGGGAACCCGGGGAGCTGTTTTTT.

This chain links TRBV6-5 with TRBJ2-1, with TRBD1 matching 11 bases. From germline, CDR1 is MNHEY and CDR2 SVGAGI. CDR3 length: 14 amino acids. The V and J ends lost 8 bases and 8 bases, in that order; junction bases with no gene match: 8. The CDR3 sequence: CASSGTGGIYEQFF. In nucleotides, the CDR3 is TGTGCCAGCTCCGGGACAGGGGGGATTTATGAGCAGTTCTTC.

The J gene is TRBJ2-3, the V gene TRBV24-1, with 10 bases fitting TRBD1. Germline CDR1 and CDR2: KGHDR and SFDVKD. The CDR3 has 16 residues. The V gene end was trimmed by 5 bases and the J gene end by 6 bases; junction bases not matched to a gene: 10. The CDR3 sequence is CATSAGTGATVDTQYF. The CDR3 nucleotides are TGTGCCACCAGTGCCGGGACAGGGGCAACAGTGGATACGCAGTATTTT.

The rearrangement joins TRBV7-3 to TRBJ2-5, with 10 bases that match TRBD2. This CDR3 comprises 17 residues. Germline V gene data show CDR1 as SGHTA and CDR2 as FQGTGA. Trimming cost V 1 base and J 5 bases; bases outside gene matches: 10. For the CDR3, the DNA is TGTGCCAGCAGCTTAAGTCGCCAGCGGGGGGGCTGGGAGACCCAGTACTTC. It specifies CASSLSRQRGGWETQYF.

In this sample, this clone turned up once. V usage is TRBV18 and J usage is TRBJ2-7; D is possibly TRBD1 (6 bases). Deletions cut 5 bases from V and 4 bases from J, with 12 bases between. The CDR3 is 13 amino acids. Per the germline V gene, CDR1 is KGHSH and CDR2 is LQKENI. The CDR3 spells CASSAGTNYEQYF. The CDR3 nucleotides read TGTGCCAGCTCAGCCGGGACAAATTACGAGCAGTACTTC.

The chain is built from TRBV21-1 and TRBJ2-7; the table's TRBD1 call for D was not verified on the DNA. TRBV21-1 is annotated as a pseudogene. CDR3 length equals 15 residues. As DNA, the CDR3 is TGTGCCAGCAGCAATTTTTGGCACCCCTCCTACGAGCAGTACTTC. This encodes CASSNFWHPSYEQYF.

A note on this clone: Distinct nucleotide sequences in the sample also encode this CDR3. CDR3 nucleotide sequence: TGTGCCAGCAGCGTAGGGGACAGGGGTTACGAGCAGTACTTC. Translating it yields CASSVGDRGYEQYF. The V and J genes are TRBV9 and TRBJ2-7; 10 bases are shared with TRBD1. Germline loops: CDR1 SGDLS, CDR2 YYNGEE. J was trimmed by 4 bases and V by 0 bases; bases with no gene match: 1. The CDR3 sequence is 14 residues long.

The chain combines TRBV9 with TRBJ2-2; the D gene is possibly TRBD1 (5 bases). The CDR3 sequence is 16 residues long. Deletions cut 3 bases from V and 1 base from J, with 13 bases between. Germline V CDR1 and CDR2: SGDLS, YYNGEE. CDR3 region: CASSGLTDKNTGELFF. CDR3 DNA: TGTGCCAGCAGCGGACTGACAGATAAGAACACCGGGGAGCTGTTTTTT.

Here the CDR3 reads CASSPLAGGTNEQFF. In nucleotides, the CDR3 is TGCGCCAGCAGCCCTCTAGCGGGGGGTACTAATGAGCAGTTCTTC. The chain joins TRBV4-1 to TRBJ2-1; 11 positions agree with TRBD2. Germline-derived CDR1 and CDR2 are MGHRA and YSYEKL. V trimming: 4 bases; J trimming: 7 bases; junction bases outside the gene matches: 6. This CDR3 comprises 15 residues.